The 19 T cell receptor beta chains below were found in one sample sequenced in a study of blood T cell repertoires in COVID-19. The table came from immunoSEQ multiplex PCR; TCRdb's copy has only in-frame clones and leaves some out. Of 350,000 to 400,000 clones listed, 86% were seen once; the top ten hold under 8.5%. The sample consisted of peripheral blood. These receptors originate from a woman aged 55-70 years with COVID-19, enrolled during active disease.

The rearrangement links TRBV7-9 to TRBJ1-5; the match to TRBD1 covers 8 bases. Germline-derived CDR1 and CDR2 are SEHNR and FQNEAQ (reference sequence). The J segment lost 0 bases and the V segment lost 0 bases, leaving 7 bases of the junction unmatched. CDR3 length: 18 residues. CDR3 in amino acids: CASSLAGQGIYSNQPQHF. In nucleotides, the CDR3 is TGTGCCAGCAGCTTAGCAGGACAGGGAATTTATAGCAATCAGCCCCAGCATTTT.

The chain combines TRBV27 with TRBJ1-5, with TRBD1 matching over 7 bases. V shed 1 base and J 0 bases; nucleotides not matched to a gene: 3. In germline, CDR1 is MNHEY, CDR2 SMNVEV (reference sequence). The CDR3 has 16 residues. The CDR3 DNA reads as TGTGCCAGCAGTTTATACGGGACAGCTAGCAATCAGCCCCAGCATTTT. Protein sequence: CASSLYGTASNQPQHF.

V and J are TRBV7-2 and TRBJ1-1, with D perhaps TRBD1 (5 bases). The germline gives CDR1 SGHTA, CDR2 FQGNSA. The CDR3 loop spans 14 amino acids. V was clipped by 3 bases and J by 3 bases, with 11 bases between them. In DNA, the CDR3 is TGTGCCAGCAGCTTTGACAGAACTTACACTGAAGCTTTCTTT. As protein: CASSFDRTYTEAFF.

This clone turned up a few times. The V gene is TRBV27, the J gene TRBJ2-7, with 7 positions matching TRBD2. With 4 bases clipped from V and 5 bases from J, the junction kept 8 bases outside the gene matches. The CDR3 runs to 14 residues. Germline V CDR1 and CDR2: MNHEY, SMNVEV (reference sequence). CDR3 nucleotide sequence: TGTGCCAGCAGTTATGGCGGGGGATACGACGAGCAGTACTTC. Its translation is CASSYGGGYDEQYF.

The genes are TRBV6-5 and TRBJ1-2; D is undetermined. The germline gives CDR1 MNHEY, CDR2 SVGAGI. This CDR3 has 15 residues. V dropped 0 bases and J dropped 4 bases, with 12 bases sitting between them. The CDR3 region has the DNA TGTGCCAGCAGTTACTCTTCTGCAGGAGGCTATGGCTACACCTTC. It translates to CASSYSSAGGYGYTF.

V gene TRBV5-1 combines with J gene TRBJ2-5, with 8 bases that match TRBD2. Trimming took 4 bases from V and 2 from J; bases not matched to a gene: 16. The CDR3 has 18 residues. Per the germline V gene, CDR1 is SGHRS and CDR2 is YFSETQ. The CDR3 sequence is CASSPEGPAGDPQETQYF. For the CDR3, the DNA is TGCGCCAGCAGCCCGGAAGGGCCAGCGGGGGATCCGCAAGAGACCCAGTACTTC.

J is TRBJ2-7 and V is TRBV21-1; the table calls TRBD1, which could not be checked here. TRBV21-1 is a known pseudogene. The CDR3 is 16 amino acids. The CDR3 loop is CASSKEDRRNSYEQYF. The CDR3 DNA reads TGTGCCAGCAGCAAAGAAGACAGGAGAAACTCCTACGAGCAGTACTTC.

The chain has TRBV14 and TRBJ2-3; D is perhaps TRBD2 (6 bases). The germline gives CDR1 SGHDN, CDR2 FVKESK. The CDR3 runs to 15 residues. V was cut by 0 bases and J by 4 bases, with 11 bases left in between. The CDR3 loop reads CASSQEQRVSDTQYF. The CDR3 nucleotides are TGTGCCAGCAGCCAAGAACAGCGGGTCTCAGATACGCAGTATTTT.

This sequence joins TRBV11-3 and TRBJ1-1; D is ambiguous. Germline lookup yields CDR1 SGHNT and CDR2 YENEEA. Trimming stripped 3 bases from V and 4 bases from J, with 9 bases between. The CDR3 extends over 13 amino acids. The CDR3 coding sequence is TGTGCCAGCAGCTTTACGGGTACCACTGAAGCTTTCTTT. It encodes CASSFTGTTEAFF.

The chain has TRBV5-1 and TRBJ1-4; the D gene is possibly TRBD1 (5 bases). CDR3 size: 14 residues. CDR1 and CDR2 from the germline V gene are SGHRS and YFSETQ. V lost 0 bases to trimming and J lost 6 bases, with 9 bases between them. The CDR3 nucleotides are TGCGCCAGCAGCTTGGAGACAGCTCATGAAAAACTGTTTTTT. Protein product: CASSLETAHEKLFF.

V gene TRBV5-1 combines with J gene TRBJ2-7, with D possibly matching TRBD2 (5 bases). Germline values: CDR1 SGHRS, CDR2 YFSETQ. The V end lost 5 bases, the J end lost 2 bases, and 14 bases lay between the germline ends. The CDR3 length is 14 residues. CDR3 in DNA: TGCGCCAGCAGATGGCGAGCGGAGACCTACGAGCAGTACTTC. Translating it yields CASRWRAETYEQYF.

This chain joins TRBV7-2 and TRBJ2-1, with 11 positions matching TRBD2. The germline V gene encodes CDR1 SGHTA and CDR2 FQGNSA. This CDR3 comprises 18 residues. Germline trimming cut 2 bases from V and 6 bases from J; bases unmatched to any gene: 12. For the CDR3, the DNA is TGTGCCAGCAGCTTAAATCCCTTAGCGGGGGGGGCCCGCAATGAGCAGTTCTTC. It yields the protein CASSLNPLAGGARNEQFF.

This clone was observed a handful of times. The rearrangement links TRBV27 to TRBJ1-3; TRBD1 is a possible D gene (5 bases). V lost 6 bases and J lost 0, with 12 bases in between. The CDR3 consists of 15 residues. CDR1 and CDR2 from the germline V gene are MNHEY and SMNVEV (reference sequence). CDR3 sequence reads: CASRKAGNSGNTIYF. In nucleotides, the CDR3 is TGTGCCAGCAGGAAAGCAGGGAACTCTGGAAACACCATATATTTT.

As for this clone: Different DNA sequences within this sample yield the same CDR3. The genes are TRBV7-2 and TRBJ1-2, with D uncertain. CDR3 length equals 12 residues. Trimming stripped 1 base from V and 4 bases from J, with 4 bases between. The V gene's germline CDR1 is SGHTA and CDR2 FQGNSA. Here the CDR3 reads CASSLVSYGYTF. CDR3 coding DNA: TGTGCCAGCAGCTTAGTTAGCTATGGCTACACCTTC.

The chain employs TRBV4-2 and TRBJ1-4, with a possible D match to TRBD1 (6 bases). With 3 bases removed from V and 8 bases from J, the gap between germline ends came to 16 bases. Germline V gives CDR1 LGHNA, CDR2 YNFKEQ. The CDR3 extends over 15 amino acids. This CDR3 reads CASSQSGADAEKLFF. CDR3 nucleotides: TGTGCCAGCAGCCAGTCAGGGGCGGACGCCGAAAAACTGTTTTTT.

Notes on this clone: Other nucleotide sequences in the sample specify the same CDR3. The chain combines TRBV5-1 with TRBJ1-1, with a weak D call TRBD1 (6 bases). This CDR3 has 13 residues. The germline V and J ends were trimmed by 4 bases and 5 bases, with 12 bases remaining between them. Germline CDR1 reads SGHRS; CDR2 reads YFSETQ. CDR3 protein: CASSPTGNTEAFF. DNA for the CDR3: TGCGCCAGCAGCCCTACAGGGAATACTGAAGCTTTCTTT.

This clone turned up a few times. J is TRBJ1-1 and V is TRBV6-5; 8 bases map to TRBD1. CDR1 is MNHEY, CDR2 SVGAGI, per germline. The CDR3 spans 14 residues. V lost 6 bases, J lost 5 bases, and 8 bases stayed unmatched. For the CDR3, the DNA is TGTGCCAGCAGCCAAGTGACAGGGGTTACTGAAGCTTTCTTT. Translation gives CASSQVTGVTEAFF.

The CDR3 DNA follows: TGCGCCAGCAGCCAATGGGACATCCGGGTCGGGACTGAAGCTTTCTTT. This encodes CASSQWDIRVGTEAFF. This sequence joins TRBV4-3 and TRBJ1-1; perhaps TRBD1 as D (6 bases). CDR1 and CDR2 (germline): LGHNA, YSLEER. The CDR3 contains 16 residues. V dropped 2 bases and J dropped 5 bases, with 18 bases sitting between them.

With regard to this clone: At one boundary the junction diverges from the germline segment, which might be a read error. CDR3 sequence (DNA): TGCAGCGTCGAAGGACAGGGGATAGTTGGCTATGGCTACACCTTC. The encoded protein is CSVEGQGIVGYGYTF. The rearrangement uses TRBV29-1 and TRBJ1-2; 9 nucleotides align to TRBD1. The germline CDR1 and CDR2 sequences are SQVTM and ANQGSEA. The CDR3 consists of 15 residues.